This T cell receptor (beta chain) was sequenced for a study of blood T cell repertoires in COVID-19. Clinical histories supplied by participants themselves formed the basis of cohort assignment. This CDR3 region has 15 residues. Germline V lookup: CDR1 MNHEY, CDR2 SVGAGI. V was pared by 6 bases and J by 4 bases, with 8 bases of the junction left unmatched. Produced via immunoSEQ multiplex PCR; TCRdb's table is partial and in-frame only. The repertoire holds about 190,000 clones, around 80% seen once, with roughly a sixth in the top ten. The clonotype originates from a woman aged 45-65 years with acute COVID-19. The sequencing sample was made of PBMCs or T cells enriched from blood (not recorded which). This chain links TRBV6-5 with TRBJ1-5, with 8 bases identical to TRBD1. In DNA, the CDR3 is TGTGCCAGCAGAGCCGGGACAGGCCTGAATCAGCCCCAGCATTTT. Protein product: CASRAGTGLNQPQHF.